This TCR beta chain appears in the sequencing data of a study of Ad26.COV2.S vaccination and SARS-CoV-2 variants. Described treatment: some 20 received Ad26.COV2.S at low or high dose, single or two shots; roughly 5 received placebo; per-sample allocation not given. Material that was analyzed had been drawn on day 63 after the first vaccine or placebo injection. An Ad26 vector expressing Wuhan-strain SARS-CoV-2 spike served as the vaccine. Worth noting for this clone: Its antigen is unknown.

This table comes from immunoSEQ multiplex PCR, and its TCRdb copy is limited to in-frame clones, with some not included. The sample includes more than 300,000 clones, approximately 86% of them seen just once. From germline, CDR1 is MDHEN and CDR2 SYDVKM. CDR3 length: 14 residues. Trimming left V 1 base short and J 4 bases short, with 10 bases between. Study-wide results and caveats: Reportedly, spike-specific CD8+ and CD4+ T cell responses achieved substantial breadth once vaccination had taken place.

The source is a person aged 18 to 65 who received the Ad26.COV2.S COVID-19 vaccine or a placebo. The source material was peripheral blood, sampled in a trial of Ad26.COV2.S vaccine versus placebo. The gene calls are TRBV28 and TRBJ1-2; unclear D gene. CDR3 residues: CASSLSAGLYGYTF. In DNA, the CDR3 is TGTGCCAGCAGTTTATCGGCGGGCCTCTATGGCTACACCTTC.